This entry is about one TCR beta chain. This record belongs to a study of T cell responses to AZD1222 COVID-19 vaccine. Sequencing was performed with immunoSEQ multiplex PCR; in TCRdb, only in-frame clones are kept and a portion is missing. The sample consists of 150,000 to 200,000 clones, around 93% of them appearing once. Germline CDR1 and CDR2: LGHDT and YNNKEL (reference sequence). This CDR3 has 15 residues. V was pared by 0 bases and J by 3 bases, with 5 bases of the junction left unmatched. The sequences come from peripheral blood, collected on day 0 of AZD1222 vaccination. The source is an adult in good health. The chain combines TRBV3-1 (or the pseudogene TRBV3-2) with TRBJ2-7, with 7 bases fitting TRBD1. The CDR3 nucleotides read TGTGCCAGCAGCCAAGAGGGACAGAGACTCTACGAGCAGTACTTC. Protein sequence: CASSQEGQRLYEQYF.